The present T cell receptor beta chain was sequenced within a study of blood T cell repertoires in COVID-19. Study overall: Italy, Spain and the United States were the sources of the convalescent and acute COVID-19 samples. Nucleic acid was either cDNA or gDNA, and it came from T cells, B-cell-depleted T cells, or PBMCs.

Participants reported their clinical history, and cohort assignment relied on those reports. The recovered donors of Cohort 3 showed two negative PCRs, clearance, or symptom resolution. From germline, CDR1 is ENHRY and CDR2 SYGVKD. Trimming shortened V by 3 bases and J by 1 base, and 6 bases separated the two germline ends. This CDR3 spans 13 amino acids. Clones were sequenced by immunoSEQ multiplex PCR, and TCRdb holds only the in-frame ones, with some missing. The sample includes roughly 330,000 clones, more than 75% of them seen just once. Sequenced: PBMCs or T cells enriched from blood (not recorded which). The origin of this receptor is a woman aged 18-29 years who had recovered from COVID-19. The V and J genes are TRBV10-3 and TRBJ1-1; D gene ambiguous. The CDR3 here is CAISERQNTEAFF. The CDR3 nucleotides read TGTGCCATCAGTGAAAGACAGAACACTGAAGCTTTCTTT.